Listed here are 8 T cell receptor beta chains from one sample, sequenced in a study of T cell responses to AZD1222 COVID-19 vaccine. TCRdb keeps only in-frame clones here, not all; method: immunoSEQ multiplex PCR. Of approximately 140,000 clones listed, 75% to 90% are singletons. The sequenced sample was peripheral blood, obtained on day 0 of MenACWY control vaccination. Source of these receptors: an adult in good health.

The V call is TRBV9, the J call TRBJ2-1; D possibly corresponds to TRBD1 (7 bases). The ends were cut back, 0 bases at V and 7 bases at J, with 20 bases in the middle. The CDR3 loop spans 17 amino acids. Per the germline V gene, CDR1 is SGDLS and CDR2 is YYNGEE. CDR3 DNA: TGTGCCAGCAGCGTAGCGGGGGTACAGGGGTTTGGAAATGAGCAGTTCTTC. It translates to CASSVAGVQGFGNEQFF.

The CDR3 region is CASSPPDRTYEQYF. DNA for the CDR3: TGTGCCAGCAGCCCACCGGACAGAACCTACGAGCAGTACTTC. The rearrangement links TRBV21-1 to TRBJ2-7; the DNA was not compared with TRBD1, the D call given in the table. TRBV21-1 is a pseudogene. The CDR3 length is 14 residues.

The CDR3 DNA reads TGCGCCAGCAGCCCCGACAGAACTAATGAAAAACTGTTTTTT. This gives the protein CASSPDRTNEKLFF. The chain carries TRBV5-1 and TRBJ1-4; perhaps TRBD1 as D (5 bases). The ends were cut back, 4 bases at V and 1 base at J, with 8 bases in the middle. The CDR3 length is 14 residues. CDR1 and CDR2 from the germline V gene are SGHRS and YFSETQ.

The chain is built from TRBV27 and TRBJ1-2; D not resolved. CDR1 and CDR2 from the germline V gene are MNHEY and SMNVEV (reference sequence). The CDR3 spans 13 residues. The V gene lost 6 bases and the J gene lost 0 bases, with 8 bases spanning the gap. The CDR3 loop reads CASRGAANYGYTF. In nucleotides, the CDR3 is TGTGCCAGCAGGGGAGCAGCTAACTATGGCTACACCTTC.

The gene calls are TRBV9 and TRBJ2-3; D gene unclear. Deletions cut 3 bases from V and 2 bases from J, with 7 bases between. The germline gives CDR1 SGDLS, CDR2 YYNGEE. This CDR3 has 13 residues. The CDR3 sequence is CASSGENTDTQYF. The DNA for the CDR3 is TGTGCCAGCAGCGGAGAAAACACAGATACGCAGTATTTT.

V is TRBV14 and J is TRBJ1-2; the D is unclear. Germline lookup yields CDR1 SGHDN and CDR2 FVKESK. V was cut by 4 bases and J by 0 bases, with 9 bases left in between. This CDR3 spans 14 amino acids. The CDR3 here is CASSPSLSNYGYTF. The CDR3 DNA reads TGTGCCAGCAGCCCCAGCCTATCTAACTATGGCTACACCTTC. The whole variable domain, remainder taken from reference TRBV14 and TRBJ1-2, is EAGVTQFPSHSVIEKGQTVTLRCDPISGHDNLYWYRRVMGKEIKFLLHFVKESKQDESGMPNNRFLAERTGGTYSTLKVQPAELEDSGVYFCASSPSLSNYGYTFGSGTRLTVV.

The chain joins TRBV7-2 to TRBJ1-4; D call uncertain. Germline V lookup: CDR1 SGHTA, CDR2 FQGNSA. Trimming took 5 bases from V and 2 from J, leaving 12 bases between them. This CDR3 has 15 amino acids. This CDR3 reads CASSEGSTTNEKLFF. The CDR3 DNA follows: TGTGCCAGCAGCGAGGGCTCAACCACTAATGAAAAACTGTTTTTT.

The chain carries TRBV7-9 and TRBJ2-7, with 9 bases lining up with TRBD1. Germline V gives CDR1 SEHNR, CDR2 FQNEAQ (reference sequence). The length of the CDR3 is 14 residues. J was trimmed by 4 bases and V by 5 bases; bases with no gene match: 6. CDR3 sequence (DNA): TGTGCCAGCAGCCCCCGGGACAGGGCGTACGAGCAGTACTTC. This gives the protein CASSPRDRAYEQYF.